A single T cell receptor beta chain is shown here with its context. The antigen is unknown. Time point meaning: cycle 4 day 1 (C4D1), after less than 7 weeks of nivolumab. Every patient was affected by relapse after autologous stem cell transplantation, while exposure to brentuximab vedotin was not uniform. Profiling relied on immunoSEQ multiplex PCR, and the TCRdb table lists in-frame clones only, not all of them. Here the sample spans around 60,000 clones, about 89% being singletons. This CDR3 spans 15 amino acids. Germline V gene data show CDR1 as MNHEY and CDR2 as SMNVEV (reference sequence). Trimming cost V 1 base and J 1 base, with 10 bases left between them. The entry originates in a study of PD-1 blockade in classical Hodgkin lymphoma. Study summary: Every 2 weeks, patients had 3 mg/kg nivolumab intravenously.

General study points: The authors excluded patients who started nivolumab under 1 year after ASCT. For complete responders, baseline diversity was comparable to that of newly diagnosed patients. Although disease activity or prior therapy may be involved, causes of the repertoire differences remain undefined.

The source is a human donor with classical Hodgkin lymphoma. Specimen: peripheral blood mononuclear cells (PBMCs), collected before the fourth cycle of nivolumab. This chain connects TRBV27 to TRBJ1-1, with D perhaps TRBD1 (5 bases). CDR3 loop: CASSLFRGKNTEAFF. The CDR3 DNA sequence: TGTGCCAGCAGTTTATTTCGGGGGAAGAACACTGAAGCTTTCTTT.